Below are 25 T cell receptor beta chains sequenced from a single sample in a study of T cells in Graves' hyperthyroidism and ophthalmopathy. RNA transcripts were the template for amplifying TCR beta CDR3 regions. First-round RT-PCR targeting the TCR CDR3 was performed with the HTBI primer set. Using its own MiXCR run on the multiplex PCR reads, TCRdb lists one record per CDR3 protein. The table has 660,000 or so distinct CDR3 sequences, less than 25% seen once. The sample taken for sequencing was blood. The receptors shown here come from a young man with Graves' ophthalmopathy.

The genes are TRBV12-3 or TRBV12-4 and TRBJ2-1; 9 bases are shared with TRBD1. The CDR3 runs 16 residues. V shed 6 bases and J 4 bases; nucleotides not matched to a gene: 10. The CDR3 is CASRPSATGGYNEQFF. The DNA of the CDR3 is TGTGCCAGCAGACCTTCGGCGACAGGGGGTTACAATGAGCAGTTCTTC.

This rearrangement joins TRBV28 to TRBJ2-7; unclear D gene. Trimming removed 2 bases from V and 1 base from J, with 12 bases in between. Germline CDR1 reads MDHEN; CDR2 reads SYDVKM. The CDR3 has 15 amino acids. The CDR3 spells CASSLSGKDSYEQYF. Here the CDR3 DNA reads TGTGCCAGCAGTTTAAGTGGTAAGGATTCCTACGAGCAGTACTTC.

The CDR3 DNA reads TGTGCCAGCAGCCAGGGTGCCAGGGAGAGGCAGCCCCAGCATTTT. Its protein is CASSQGARERQPQHF. The chain employs TRBV27 and TRBJ1-5; tentative D call: TRBD1 (5 bases). The CDR3 is made up of 15 amino acids. The germline gives CDR1 MNHEY, CDR2 SMNVEV (reference sequence). V lost 6 bases and J 7 bases, leaving 19 bases between the germline ends.

About this clonotype: The junction departs from germline at one end; a sequencing error may be responsible. The chain combines TRBV7-7 with TRBJ2-3, with D possibly being TRBD2 (6 bases). CDR1 is SSHAT and CDR2 is FNYEAQ in the germline V gene (reference sequence). The CDR3 length is 14 residues. This chain's CDR3 is CASSLGGPSDTQYF. In DNA, the CDR3 is TGTGCTAGCAGCTTAGGAGGGCCATCAGATACGCAGTATTTT.

As regards this clonotype: A much larger clone lies one base from this, so it may be a read error. The rearrangement links TRBV11-1 to TRBJ2-7; tentative D call: TRBD1 (6 bases). This CDR3 spans 13 amino acids. Germline V gene data show CDR1 as SGHAT and CDR2 as FQDESV (reference sequence). CDR3 residues: CANSIGQIYEQYF. CDR3 nucleotide sequence: TGTGCCAACAGCATAGGACAGATCTACGAGCAGTACTTC.

The chain is built from TRBV5-5 and TRBJ2-5; weak D call: TRBD1 (6 bases). Germline V gene data show CDR1 as SGHKS and CDR2 as YYEKEE (reference sequence). There are 14 residues in the CDR3. Between the trimmed V and J ends, which lost 0 bases and 3 bases, there was a span of 9 bases. The CDR3 region is CASSLVSGEETQYF. CDR3 nucleotide sequence: TGTGCCAGCAGCTTGGTTTCAGGGGAAGAGACCCAGTACTTC.

V is TRBV20-1 and J is TRBJ2-7; TRBD2 aligns across 15 bases. This CDR3 is built from 16 residues. The ends lost 2 bases at V and 5 bases at J; junction bases unmatched: 7. The germline gives CDR1 DFQATT, CDR2 SNEGSKA (reference sequence). DNA for the CDR3: TGCAGTGCTAGAACCCCGGGACTAGCGGGAGGAAACGAGCAGTACTTC. Amino acid sequence: CSARTPGLAGGNEQYF.

This clonotype was recorded once. Here the CDR3 DNA reads TGTGCCAGCAGTTACTCGAAAGTCTATAGCGGGAGTAACGACAATGAGCAGTTCTTC. Translated: CASSYSKVYSGSNDNEQFF. The J gene is TRBJ2-1, the V gene TRBV6-9; 9 bases are a match to TRBD2. J was trimmed by 5 bases and V by 3 bases; bases with no gene match: 17. The CDR3 totals 19 residues. Germline assignment: CDR1 MNHGY and CDR2 SVAAGI.

V is TRBV10-3 and J is TRBJ2-6; D is perhaps TRBD2 (5 bases). CDR1 ENHRY and CDR2 SYGVKD come from the germline V gene. V was shortened by 2 bases and J by 2 bases, with 16 bases between the two germline ends. CDR3 length: 18 amino acids. CDR3 in DNA: TGTGCCATCAGTGAGGCCGTCGGGGAACCTCCTGGGGCCAACGTCCTGACTTTC. As protein: CAISEAVGEPPGANVLTF.

This clonotype occurred many times. The rearrangement joins TRBV11-2 to TRBJ2-2; no firm D call. The V end lost 1 base, the J end lost 2 bases, and 11 bases lay between the germline ends. CDR3 size: 16 residues. Germline-derived CDR1 and CDR2 are SGHAT and FQNNGV. CDR3 loop: CASSLAKAINTGELFF. The CDR3 DNA is TGTGCCAGCAGCTTAGCTAAGGCGATCAACACCGGGGAGCTGTTTTTT.

The CDR3 region has the DNA TGTGCCAGCAGCGTAACAGGGGGTGTCGAGACCCAGTACTTC. The encoded protein is CASSVTGGVETQYF. The chain has TRBV11-1 and TRBJ2-5, with 8 positions matching TRBD1. Germline assignment: CDR1 SGHAT and CDR2 FQDESV (reference sequence). There are 14 residues in the CDR3. J was trimmed by 5 bases and V by 5 bases; bases with no gene match: 7.

The chain is built from TRBV5-4 and TRBJ1-1, with TRBD1 identical over 9 bases. This CDR3 spans 14 amino acids. V lost 4 bases, J lost 4 bases, and 5 bases stayed unmatched. The V gene's germline CDR1 is SGHNT and CDR2 YYREEE (reference sequence). CDR3 bases: TGTGCCAGCAGCCACAGGGGGCCGGGCACTGAAGCTTTCTTT. Translated: CASSHRGPGTEAFF. Together with reference TRBV5-4 and TRBJ1-1, the CDR3 gives the full variable domain: ETGVTQSPTHLIKTRGQQVTLRCSSQSGHNTVSWYQQALGQGPQFIFQYYREEENGRGNFPPRFSGLQFPNYSSELNVNALELDDSALYLCASSHRGPGTEAFFGQGTRLTVV.

CDR3 bases: TGCAGTGCTAGAACCCCAGGAGGGCCCCCAGATACGCAGTATTTT. Translated: CSARTPGGPPDTQYF. The chain has TRBV20-1 and TRBJ2-3, with D maybe TRBD2 (6 bases). Germline CDR1 DFQATT, CDR2 SNEGSKA (reference sequence). The germline V and J ends were trimmed by 2 bases and 4 bases, with 16 bases remaining between them. This CDR3 spans 15 amino acids.

This clonotype was observed a handful of times. The chain combines TRBV7-9 with TRBJ2-7; D may be TRBD2 (5 bases). The V gene's germline CDR1 is SEHNR and CDR2 FQNEAQ (reference sequence). With 3 bases removed from V and 1 base from J, the gap between germline ends came to 10 bases. This CDR3 has 14 residues. The CDR3 loop reads CASSFPDSSYEQYF. The CDR3 DNA reads as TGTGCCAGCAGCTTCCCGGACTCATCCTACGAGCAGTACTTC.

This clonotype has only a few counts. The rearrangement uses TRBV5-1 and TRBJ2-5; TRBD1 might be the D (6 bases). Trimming took 4 bases from V and 4 from J, leaving 14 bases between them. Germline loops: CDR1 SGHRS, CDR2 YFSETQ. The CDR3 runs to 14 residues. The CDR3 DNA is TGCGCCAGCAGCGGGGGACATTTGGGAGAGACCCAGTACTTC. This sequence encodes CASSGGHLGETQYF. Full variable domain (missing parts from reference TRBV5-1 and TRBJ2-5): KAGVTQTPRYLIKTRGQQVTLSCSPISGHRSVSWYQQTPGQGLQFLFEYFSETQRNKGNFPGRFSGRQFSNSRSEMNVSTLELGDSALYLCASSGGHLGETQYFGPGTRLLVL.

The gene calls are TRBV7-2 and TRBJ2-7; D remains unclear. The V end lost 8 bases, the J end lost 2 bases, and 4 bases lay between the germline ends. Germline V lookup: CDR1 SGHTA, CDR2 FQGNSA. The CDR3 runs to 10 residues. This CDR3 reads CASLPYEQYF. The CDR3 bases are TGTGCCAGCTTACCCTACGAGCAGTACTTC.

The rearrangement joins TRBV11-2 to TRBJ1-3; D possibly corresponds to TRBD1 (6 bases). The V gene's germline CDR1 is SGHAT and CDR2 FQNNGV. The V end was cut by 5 bases, the J end by 1 base, with 18 bases between. CDR3 size: 17 residues. The CDR3 is CASSLSGRGSSGNTIYF. CDR3 DNA sequence: TGTGCCAGCAGCCTGAGCGGCAGGGGCAGTTCTGGAAACACCATATATTTT.

This clonotype was recorded many times. This chain uses TRBV5-1 with TRBJ1-1; the D gene is possibly TRBD1 (5 bases). Deletions cut 0 bases from V and 0 bases from J, with 9 bases between. This CDR3 contains 15 residues. Germline CDR1 and CDR2: SGHRS and YFSETQ. The CDR3 loop reads CASSLGQPLNTEAFF. In DNA form, the CDR3 reads TGCGCCAGCAGCTTGGGACAGCCTTTGAACACTGAAGCTTTCTTT.

This clonotype was found many times. The rearrangement uses TRBV27 and TRBJ2-3, with D perhaps TRBD1 (6 bases). The germline V gene has CDR1 MNHEY and CDR2 SMNVEV (reference sequence). The CDR3 consists of 14 residues. Trimming shortened V by 9 bases and J by 2 bases, and 15 bases separated the two germline ends. The CDR3 here is CASTGFRDTDTQYF. CDR3 DNA: TGTGCCAGTACAGGGTTTAGGGACACAGATACGCAGTATTTT.

The chain is built from TRBV7-9 and TRBJ1-5, with D unclear. The CDR3 totals 14 residues. Germline values: CDR1 SEHNR, CDR2 FQNEAQ (reference sequence). V dropped 3 bases and J dropped 3 bases, with 9 bases sitting between them. CDR3 loop: CASSLSTNNQPQHF. CDR3 DNA sequence: TGTGCCAGCAGCTTGAGTACAAACAATCAGCCCCAGCATTTT.

Details on this clonotype: A read error may be the cause here, since a much bigger clone is one base away. The rearrangement joins TRBV14 to TRBJ2-1, with no clear D. The CDR3 consists of 13 residues. CDR1 is SGHDN and CDR2 is FVKESK in the germline V gene. As DNA, the CDR3 is TGTGCCAGCAGCCAAGCGGTATACAATGGGCAGTTCTTC. This translates into CASSQAVYNGQFF.

The chain carries TRBV6-1 and TRBJ1-2; D call uncertain. Looked up from germline, CDR1 is MNHNS and CDR2 is SASEGT. The CDR3 has 13 amino acids. The germline V and J ends were trimmed by 7 bases and 4 bases, with 13 bases remaining between them. CDR3: CASTSREVYGYTF. Written as DNA, the CDR3 is TGTGCCAGCACCTCGAGGGAAGTCTATGGCTACACCTTC.

Comments on this clonotype: This clone may be a read error of a much larger clone one base away. CDR3 in DNA: TGTGCCAGCAGAAAACGAACACAGGGACTAGATACCAATGAGCAGTACTTC. It encodes CASRKRTQGLDTNEQYF. This chain joins TRBV27 and TRBJ2-7; 8 bases line up with TRBD2. The CDR3 has 17 residues. Per germline, CDR1 MNHEY and CDR2 SMNVEV (reference sequence). Losses at the gene ends were 6 bases for V and 7 bases for J; bases not matched to a gene: 20.

The chain joins TRBV19 to TRBJ2-7, with 7 bases aligning to TRBD2. Unmatched junction bases numbered 9, after V lost 8 bases and J lost 2 bases. CDR1 and CDR2 from the germline V gene are LNHDA and SQIVND (reference sequence). CDR3 length: 14 amino acids. CDR3 protein: CASSDGLETYEQYF. The CDR3 nucleotides read TGTGCCAGTTCCGACGGACTAGAAACCTACGAGCAGTACTTC.

This clonotype was observed at least ten times. The chain recombines TRBV20-1 with TRBJ1-1, with D unresolved. Germline loops: CDR1 DFQATT, CDR2 SNEGSKA (reference sequence). With 0 bases removed from V and 1 base from J, the gap between germline ends came to 9 bases. The CDR3 contains 14 residues. The CDR3 DNA reads as TGCAGTGCTAGAGATGTCGCCGGGAACACTGAAGCTTTCTTT. Residues: CSARDVAGNTEAFF.